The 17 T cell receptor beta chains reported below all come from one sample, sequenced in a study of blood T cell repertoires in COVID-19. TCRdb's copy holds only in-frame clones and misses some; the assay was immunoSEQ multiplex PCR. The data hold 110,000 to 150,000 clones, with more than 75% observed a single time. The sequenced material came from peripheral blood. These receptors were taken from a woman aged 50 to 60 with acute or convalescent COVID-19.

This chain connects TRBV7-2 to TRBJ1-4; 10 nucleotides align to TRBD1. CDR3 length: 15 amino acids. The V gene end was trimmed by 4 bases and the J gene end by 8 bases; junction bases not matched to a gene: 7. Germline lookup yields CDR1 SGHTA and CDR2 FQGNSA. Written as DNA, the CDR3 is TGTGCCAGCAGCTACAGACAGGGGGCGAGCGAAAAACTGTTTTTT. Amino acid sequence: CASSYRQGASEKLFF.

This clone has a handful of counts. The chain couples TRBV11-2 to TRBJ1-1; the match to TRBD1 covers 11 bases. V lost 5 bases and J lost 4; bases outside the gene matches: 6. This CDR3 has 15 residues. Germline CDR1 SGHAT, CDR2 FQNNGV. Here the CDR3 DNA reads TGTGCCAGCAGCAGAGCCGGGACAGGGGGCACTGAAGCTTTCTTT. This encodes CASSRAGTGGTEAFF.

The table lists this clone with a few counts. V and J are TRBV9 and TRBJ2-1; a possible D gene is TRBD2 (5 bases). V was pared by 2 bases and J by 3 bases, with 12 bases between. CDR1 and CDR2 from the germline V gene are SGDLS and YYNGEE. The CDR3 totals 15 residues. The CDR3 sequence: CASSVGGLVYNEQFF. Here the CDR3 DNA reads TGTGCCAGCAGCGTCGGCGGGTTGGTCTACAATGAGCAGTTCTTC.

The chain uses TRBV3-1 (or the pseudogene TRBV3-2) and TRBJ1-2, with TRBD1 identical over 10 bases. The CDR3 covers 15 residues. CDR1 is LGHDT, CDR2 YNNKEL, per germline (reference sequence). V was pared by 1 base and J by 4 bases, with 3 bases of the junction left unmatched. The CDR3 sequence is CASSQGTGGGYGYTF. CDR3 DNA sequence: TGTGCCAGCAGCCAAGGGACAGGGGGAGGCTATGGCTACACCTTC.

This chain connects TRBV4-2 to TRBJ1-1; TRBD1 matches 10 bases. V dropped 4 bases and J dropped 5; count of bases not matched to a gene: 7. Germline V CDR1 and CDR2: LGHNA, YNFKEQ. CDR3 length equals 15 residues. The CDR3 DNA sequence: TGTGCCAGCAGCCCACTCCCGGGACAGGGGACTGAAGCTTTCTTT. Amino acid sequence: CASSPLPGQGTEAFF.

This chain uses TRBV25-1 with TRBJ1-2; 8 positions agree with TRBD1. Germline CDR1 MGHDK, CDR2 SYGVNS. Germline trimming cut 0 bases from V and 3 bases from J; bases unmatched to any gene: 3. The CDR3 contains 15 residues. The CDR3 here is CASSEYSTGDYGYTF. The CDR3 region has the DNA TGTGCCAGCAGTGAATACTCGACAGGGGACTATGGCTACACCTTC.

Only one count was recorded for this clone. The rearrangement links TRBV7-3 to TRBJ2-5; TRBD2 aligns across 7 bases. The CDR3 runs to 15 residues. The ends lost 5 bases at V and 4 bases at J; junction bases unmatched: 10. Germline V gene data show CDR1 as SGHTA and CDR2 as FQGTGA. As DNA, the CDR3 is TGTGCCAGCAGCCTCCTGGCGGGGGAGGGAGAGACCCAGTACTTC. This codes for CASSLLAGEGETQYF.

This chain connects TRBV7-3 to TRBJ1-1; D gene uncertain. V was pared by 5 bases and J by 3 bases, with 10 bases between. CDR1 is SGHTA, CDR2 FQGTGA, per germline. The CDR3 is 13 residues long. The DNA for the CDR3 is TGTGCCAGCAGCCTCCAGAAATACACTGAAGCTTTCTTT. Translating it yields CASSLQKYTEAFF.

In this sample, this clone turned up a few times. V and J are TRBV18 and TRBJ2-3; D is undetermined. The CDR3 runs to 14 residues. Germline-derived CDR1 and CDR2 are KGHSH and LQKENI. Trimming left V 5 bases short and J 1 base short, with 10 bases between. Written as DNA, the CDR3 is TGTGCCAGCTCATCCTTTAGTGGCACAGATACGCAGTATTTT. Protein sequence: CASSSFSGTDTQYF. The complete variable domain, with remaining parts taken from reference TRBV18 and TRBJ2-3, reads NAGVMQNPRHLVRRRGQEARLRCSPMKGHSHVYWYRQLPEEGLKFMVYLQKENIIDESGMPKERFSAEFPKEGPSILRIQQVVRGDSAAYFCASSSFSGTDTQYFGPGTRLTVL.

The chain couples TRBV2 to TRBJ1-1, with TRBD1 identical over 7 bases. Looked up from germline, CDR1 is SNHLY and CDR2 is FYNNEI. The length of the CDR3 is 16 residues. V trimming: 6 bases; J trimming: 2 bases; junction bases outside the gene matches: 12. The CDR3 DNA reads TGTGCCAGCAGGGAACTGACAGGGCTAGCAAACACTGAAGCTTTCTTT. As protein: CASRELTGLANTEAFF.

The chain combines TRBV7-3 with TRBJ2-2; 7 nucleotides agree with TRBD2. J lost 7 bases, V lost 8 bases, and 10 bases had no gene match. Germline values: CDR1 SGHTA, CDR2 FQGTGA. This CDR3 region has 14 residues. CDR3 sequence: CASGLDSGRGELFF. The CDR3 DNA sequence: TGTGCCAGCGGACTAGACAGCGGGCGCGGGGAGCTGTTTTTT. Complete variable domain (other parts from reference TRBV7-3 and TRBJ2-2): GAGVSQTPSNKVTEKGKYVELRCDPISGHTALYWYRQSLGQGPEFLIYFQGTGAADDSGLPNDRFFAVRPEGSVSTLKIQRTERGDSAVYLCASGLDSGRGELFFGEGSRLTVL.

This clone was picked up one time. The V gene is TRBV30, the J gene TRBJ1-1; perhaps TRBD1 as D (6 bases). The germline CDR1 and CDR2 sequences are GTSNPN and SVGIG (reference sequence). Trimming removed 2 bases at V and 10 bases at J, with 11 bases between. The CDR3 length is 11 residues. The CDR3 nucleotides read TGTGCCTGGAGTCCACAGACAGGAGCTTTCTTT. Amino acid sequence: CAWSPQTGAFF.

The CDR3 DNA reads TGTGCCAGCAGCCCAAGGGTCGGGACAGGGCCCTACGAGCAGTACTTC. It translates to CASSPRVGTGPYEQYF. This sequence joins TRBV7-8 and TRBJ2-7, with 9 bases identical to TRBD1. CDR1 is SGHVS, CDR2 FQNEAQ, per germline. The J segment lost 2 bases and the V segment lost 5 bases, leaving 10 bases of the junction unmatched. The CDR3 has 16 residues.

The chain's CDR3 is CASSGFLTANEKLFF. The CDR3 DNA is TGTGCCAGTTCTGGGTTCTTGACTGCGAATGAAAAACTGTTTTTT. The chain carries TRBV28 and TRBJ1-4; D not certain. V dropped 9 bases and J dropped 5 bases, with 19 bases sitting between them. The germline gives CDR1 MDHEN, CDR2 SYDVKM. The CDR3 runs 15 residues. Using reference TRBV28 and TRBJ1-4 for the parts outside the CDR3, the full variable domain is DVKVTQSSRYLVKRTGEKVFLECVQDMDHENMFWYRQDPGLGLRLIYFSYDVKMKEKGDIPEGYSVSREKKERFSLILESASTNQTSMYLCASSGFLTANEKLFFGSGTQLSVL.

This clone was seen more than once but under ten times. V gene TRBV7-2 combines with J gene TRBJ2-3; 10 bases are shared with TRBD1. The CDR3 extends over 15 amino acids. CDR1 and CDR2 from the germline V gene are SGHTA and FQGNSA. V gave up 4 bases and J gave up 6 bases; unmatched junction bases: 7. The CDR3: CASSSRTGGRDTQYF. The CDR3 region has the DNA TGTGCCAGCAGCTCAAGGACAGGGGGGAGGGATACGCAGTATTTT.

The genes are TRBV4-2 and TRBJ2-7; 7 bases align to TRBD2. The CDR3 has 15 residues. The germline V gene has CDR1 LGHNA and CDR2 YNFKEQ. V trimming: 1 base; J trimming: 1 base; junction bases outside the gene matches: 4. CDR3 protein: CASSQAAGLSYEQYF. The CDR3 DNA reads TGTGCCAGCAGCCAAGCAGCGGGACTTTCCTACGAGCAGTACTTC.

Here the CDR3 DNA reads TGTGCCAGCTCTAGCGGGGGGGCGGACAATGAGCAGTTCTTC. It specifies CASSSGGADNEQFF. V usage is TRBV9 and J usage is TRBJ2-1; 12 bases agree with TRBD2. The germline V gene encodes CDR1 SGDLS and CDR2 YYNGEE. V shed 7 bases, J shed 5 bases, and the junction held 4 bases outside the gene matches. The CDR3 consists of 14 residues.